The next 25 T cell receptor beta chains were all read from a single sample in a study of blood T cell repertoires in COVID-19. TCRdb's table, derived via immunoSEQ multiplex PCR, lists solely in-frame clones and lacks some. Seen here are about 400,000 clones, about nine tenths observed once, and the top ten hold less than 2%. The sample taken for sequencing was PBMCs or T cells enriched from blood (not recorded which). The receptors shown here come from a woman aged 30 to 39 who had recovered from COVID-19.

V is TRBV6-2 or TRBV6-3 and J is TRBJ1-2; 7 positions agree with TRBD1. The germline gives CDR1 MNHEY, CDR2 SVGEGT. After removal of 4 bases from V and 4 bases from J, the junction contained 3 bases not matched to a gene. This CDR3 contains 13 residues. The CDR3: CASSSQGVYGYTF. In DNA form, the CDR3 reads TGTGCCAGCAGTTCGCAGGGGGTCTATGGCTACACCTTC.

This clone showed up just once. The chain couples TRBV30 to TRBJ2-7, with D possibly being TRBD2 (5 bases). Germline V gives CDR1 GTSNPN, CDR2 SVGIG (reference sequence). The V gene lost 0 bases and the J gene lost 2 bases, with 11 bases spanning the gap. There are 14 residues in the CDR3. CDR3 in DNA: TGTGCCTGGAGTGTAAAGGCCGGGACCTACGAGCAGTACTTC. Its protein product is CAWSVKAGTYEQYF.

The chain couples TRBV2 to TRBJ2-5, with 7 bases lining up with TRBD1. Losses at the gene ends were 5 bases for V and 5 bases for J; bases not matched to a gene: 8. The CDR3 has 14 amino acids. The V gene's germline CDR1 is SNHLY and CDR2 FYNNEI. CDR3 bases: TGTGCCAGCAGTCCTAAACAGGGGTGGGAGACCCAGTACTTC. This sequence encodes CASSPKQGWETQYF. The full variable domain, its missing parts supplied by reference TRBV2 and TRBJ2-5, is EPEVTQTPSHQVTQMGQEVILRCVPISNHLYFYWYRQILGQKVEFLVSFYNNEISEKSEIFDDQFSVERPDGSNFTLKIRSTKLEDSAMYFCASSPKQGWETQYFGPGTRLLVL.

The V call is TRBV9, the J call TRBJ2-7, with D possibly matching TRBD2 (5 bases). Trimming shortened V by 0 bases and J by 7 bases, and 11 bases separated the two germline ends. This CDR3 has 13 amino acids. Germline V gene sequence: CDR1 SGDLS, CDR2 YYNGEE. The CDR3 spells CASSVGGTGEQYF. In DNA form, the CDR3 reads TGTGCCAGCAGCGTAGGTGGCACGGGAGAGCAGTACTTC.

This chain joins TRBV6-1 and TRBJ2-1, with 7 bases fitting TRBD2. The V segment lost 6 bases and the J segment 1 base; nucleotides outside the gene matches: 3. The CDR3 is 14 residues long. The germline V gene has CDR1 MNHNS and CDR2 SASEGT. CDR3 coding DNA: TGTGCCAGCAGCCAGCGGGGATCCTACAATGAGCAGTTCTTC. This codes for CASSQRGSYNEQFF.

The chain combines TRBV9 with TRBJ2-7; D is undetermined. Germline V gives CDR1 SGDLS, CDR2 YYNGEE. The CDR3 runs to 14 residues. The V end lost 0 bases, the J end lost 2 bases, and 9 bases lay between the germline ends. CDR3 loop: CASSVAALPYEQYF. CDR3 bases: TGTGCCAGCAGCGTAGCAGCGCTCCCCTACGAGCAGTACTTC.

The chain carries TRBV19 and TRBJ1-1; D is possibly TRBD1 (5 bases). Germline values: CDR1 LNHDA, CDR2 SQIVND (reference sequence). The CDR3 loop spans 15 amino acids. The V and J ends lost 4 bases and 0 bases respectively, with 12 bases between them. As DNA, the CDR3 is TGTGCCAGTAGTAAGCGGGGCCCGCTGAACACTGAAGCTTTCTTT. It specifies CASSKRGPLNTEAFF.

V is TRBV24-1 and J is TRBJ2-3, with D perhaps TRBD2 (5 bases). From germline, CDR1 is KGHDR and CDR2 SFDVKD. Trimming took off 4 bases at V and 0 bases at J, with 13 bases between the two ends. The CDR3 sequence is 16 residues long. DNA of the CDR3: TGTGCCACCAGTGACAGGCGACCGGGAAGCACAGATACGCAGTATTTT. It codes for CATSDRRPGSTDTQYF.

The J gene is TRBJ2-2, the V gene TRBV5-1; 8 positions agree with TRBD1. With V trimmed by 1 base and J by 4 bases, 12 bases remained unmatched. Per germline, CDR1 SGHRS and CDR2 YFSETQ. CDR3 length: 18 amino acids. The CDR3 sequence: CASSLLGYGQGSTGELFF. In DNA form, the CDR3 reads TGCGCCAGCAGCTTGTTGGGGTACGGACAGGGCAGCACCGGGGAGCTGTTTTTT.

V is TRBV7-9 and J is TRBJ1-4; D not certain. Trimming stripped 1 base from V and 4 bases from J, with 16 bases between. The CDR3 has 17 residues. The germline V gene encodes CDR1 SEHNR and CDR2 FQNEAQ (reference sequence). The DNA for the CDR3 is TGTGCCAGCAGCTTAGGGCTGTCGGGAGGCGGTAATGAAAAACTGTTTTTT. Amino acids: CASSLGLSGGGNEKLFF.

The chain combines TRBV11-1 with TRBJ1-2, with TRBD1 matching over 10 bases. J was trimmed by 4 bases and V by 3 bases; bases with no gene match: 5. The CDR3 is made up of 15 amino acids. Germline V gene lookup returns CDR1 SGHAT and CDR2 FQDESV (reference sequence). This CDR3 is CASSLGTGVLYGYTF. Written as DNA, the CDR3 is TGTGCCAGCAGCTTGGGGACAGGGGTTCTCTATGGCTACACCTTC.

The genes are TRBV9 and TRBJ1-3; possibly TRBD1 for D (5 bases). CDR3 size: 18 residues. Trimming removed 0 bases from V and 0 bases from J, with 16 bases in between. Germline V gene lookup returns CDR1 SGDLS and CDR2 YYNGEE. The CDR3, as DNA: TGTGCCAGCAGCGTAGTGGGTAACAGGCTACTCTCTGGAAACACCATATATTTT. Translating gives CASSVVGNRLLSGNTIYF.

The rearrangement links TRBV27 to TRBJ1-3; D gene ambiguous. This CDR3 contains 13 residues. Between the trimmed V and J ends, which lost 2 bases and 4 bases, there was a span of 6 bases. Germline CDR1 and CDR2: MNHEY and SMNVEV (reference sequence). The CDR3 bases are TGTGCCAGCAGTTTAGAGGGAGGAAACACCATATATTTT. Protein product: CASSLEGGNTIYF.

V is TRBV24-1 and J is TRBJ1-2; perhaps TRBD1 as D (5 bases). This CDR3 has 13 amino acids. V lost 5 bases and J 4 bases, leaving 10 bases between the germline ends. CDR1 KGHDR and CDR2 SFDVKD come from the germline V gene. The DNA for the CDR3 is TGTGCCACCAGTGCGGGGGGAACCTATGGCTACACCTTC. Amino acids: CATSAGGTYGYTF.

The V and J genes are TRBV4-1 and TRBJ2-2; TRBD2 agrees at 9 bases. With 8 bases clipped from V and 4 bases from J, the junction kept 5 bases outside the gene matches. The germline gives CDR1 MGHRA, CDR2 YSYEKL. CDR3 length: 14 amino acids. The DNA for the CDR3 is TGCGCCAGCCGTAGCGGGAGTGGCACCGGGGAGCTGTTTTTT. This sequence encodes CASRSGSGTGELFF.

The chain employs TRBV6-4 and TRBJ2-7; D might be TRBD2 (5 bases). Germline assignment: CDR1 MRHNA and CDR2 SNTAGT. CDR3 length equals 10 residues. The V end lost 9 bases, the J end lost 4 bases, and 7 bases lay between the germline ends. CDR3: CARGVYEQYF. CDR3 nucleotide sequence: TGTGCCAGGGGAGTATACGAGCAGTACTTC.

This clone was counted only a few times. The chain employs TRBV19 and TRBJ1-4; 8 nucleotides match TRBD1. The V gene end was trimmed by 4 bases and the J gene end by 3 bases; junction bases not matched to a gene: 4. Germline CDR1 and CDR2: LNHDA and SQIVND (reference sequence). The CDR3 is 15 amino acids. This CDR3 is CASSTSTGANEKLFF. The CDR3 region has the DNA TGTGCCAGTAGTACCTCGACAGGGGCTAATGAAAAACTGTTTTTT. The entire variable domain, with the rest obtained from reference TRBV19 and TRBJ1-4, is as follows: DGGITQSPKYLFRKEGQNVTLSCEQNLNHDAMYWYRQDPGQGLRLIYYSQIVNDFQKGDIAEGYSVSREKKESFPLTVTSAQKNPTAFYLCASSTSTGANEKLFFGSGTQLSVL.

The gene calls are TRBV30 and TRBJ2-2; the D is unclear. V gave up 7 bases and J gave up 4 bases, with 13 bases separating them. The CDR3 totals 13 residues. The V gene's germline CDR1 is GTSNPN and CDR2 SVGIG (reference sequence). The CDR3 is CASRPKTTGELFF. CDR3 in DNA: TGTGCCTCTAGACCAAAAACCACCGGGGAGCTGTTTTTT.

The rearrangement uses TRBV6-6 and TRBJ2-1, with 14 bases fitting TRBD2. V lost 6 bases and J lost 5; bases outside the gene matches: 6. CDR3 length equals 16 residues. In germline, CDR1 is MNHNY, CDR2 SVGAGI (reference sequence). The CDR3 bases are TGTGCCAGCAGGGGACTAGCGGGGGTGCCACACAATGAGCAGTTCTTC. Its protein is CASRGLAGVPHNEQFF.

This clone was seen a handful of times. The chain recombines TRBV27 with TRBJ1-2; D perhaps matches TRBD1 (6 bases). Trimming took off 5 bases at V and 8 bases at J, with 27 bases between the two ends. This CDR3 is built from 17 residues. The germline V gene has CDR1 MNHEY and CDR2 SMNVEV (reference sequence). The CDR3 spells CASSPLGGQGTYHGYTF. As DNA, the CDR3 is TGTGCCAGCAGTCCGCTTGGGGGTCAGGGGACATATCACGGCTACACCTTC.

This chain uses TRBV19 with TRBJ2-1, with a possible D match to TRBD1 (5 bases). Trimming removed 5 bases from V and 5 bases from J, with 16 bases in between. The CDR3 runs 15 residues. CDR1 is LNHDA, CDR2 SQIVND, per germline (reference sequence). The CDR3 coding sequence is TGTGCCAGTAGTGGGGCCACAACCGACGACAATGAGCAGTTCTTC. It encodes CASSGATTDDNEQFF.

V and J are TRBV5-1 and TRBJ2-1; D unclear. There are 17 residues in the CDR3. Germline V gives CDR1 SGHRS, CDR2 YFSETQ. Trimming removed 1 base at V and 0 bases at J, with 14 bases between. CDR3 coding DNA: TGCGCCAGCAGCTTGAGTCACGCTACGAGCTCCTACAATGAGCAGTTCTTC. Protein product: CASSLSHATSSYNEQFF.

CDR3 in DNA: TGTGCCAGCAGCTTAGAGGGGGGGTACAATGAGCAGTTCTTC. This gives the protein CASSLEGGYNEQFF. The rearrangement joins TRBV7-2 to TRBJ2-1; D is perhaps TRBD2 (7 bases). This CDR3 is 14 amino acids long. The germline V gene has CDR1 SGHTA and CDR2 FQGNSA. V lost 1 base to trimming and J lost 4 bases, with 8 bases between them.

The chain carries TRBV30 and TRBJ1-6; D perhaps matches TRBD1 (5 bases). Germline CDR1 reads GTSNPN; CDR2 reads SVGIG (reference sequence). The V end was cut by 2 bases, the J end by 6 bases, with 11 bases between. The length of the CDR3 is 14 residues. CDR3 sequence reads: CAWSLTASNSPLHF. In DNA, the CDR3 is TGTGCCTGGAGTTTGACAGCTTCTAATTCACCCCTCCACTTT. Variable domain in full (rest from reference TRBV30 and TRBJ1-6): SQTIHQWPATLVQPVGSPLSLECTVEGTSNPNLYWYRQAAGRGLQLLFYSVGIGQISSEVPQNLSASRPQDRQFILSSKKLLLSDSGFYLCAWSLTASNSPLHFGNGTRLTVT.

This clone was detected only a few times. The rearrangement joins TRBV7-2 to TRBJ1-2; D is uncertain. CDR3 length: 14 residues. V lost 2 bases to trimming and J lost 4 bases, with 11 bases between them. Looked up from germline, CDR1 is SGHTA and CDR2 is FQGNSA. This CDR3 is CASSLQSATYGYTF. The CDR3 DNA reads as TGTGCCAGCAGCTTACAGTCTGCCACCTATGGCTACACCTTC. Using reference TRBV7-2 and TRBJ1-2 for the parts outside the CDR3, the full variable domain is GAGVSQSPSNKVTEKGKDVELRCDPISGHTALYWYRQSLGQGLEFLIYFQGNSAPDKSGLPSDRFSAERTGGSVSTLTIQRTQQEDSAVYLCASSLQSATYGYTFGSGTRLTVV.